The clone carrying this T cell receptor beta chain was found many times. The sample originates from a study of OX40 agonist ivuxolimab in advanced cancers. From germline, CDR1 is MNHNS and CDR2 SASEGT. V gave up 4 bases and J gave up 6 bases; unmatched junction bases: 12. This CDR3 spans 16 amino acids. Clones were sequenced by immunoSEQ multiplex PCR, and TCRdb holds only the in-frame ones, with some missing. The sample consists of 55,000 to 85,000 clones, roughly 90% of them appearing once. The chain employs TRBV6-1 and TRBJ1-5; 7 nucleotides align to TRBD1. This sequence originates from an adult with an advanced solid tumor such as melanoma, head and neck, liver or kidney cancer. The material sequenced was CD4+ or CD8+ T cells sorted from blood, taken in a trial of the OX40 agonist ivuxolimab. In nucleotides, the CDR3 is TGTGCCAGCAGTGCCTGGACAGGAAGAACGGGTCAGCCCCAGCATTTT. Translated: CASSAWTGRTGQPQHF.